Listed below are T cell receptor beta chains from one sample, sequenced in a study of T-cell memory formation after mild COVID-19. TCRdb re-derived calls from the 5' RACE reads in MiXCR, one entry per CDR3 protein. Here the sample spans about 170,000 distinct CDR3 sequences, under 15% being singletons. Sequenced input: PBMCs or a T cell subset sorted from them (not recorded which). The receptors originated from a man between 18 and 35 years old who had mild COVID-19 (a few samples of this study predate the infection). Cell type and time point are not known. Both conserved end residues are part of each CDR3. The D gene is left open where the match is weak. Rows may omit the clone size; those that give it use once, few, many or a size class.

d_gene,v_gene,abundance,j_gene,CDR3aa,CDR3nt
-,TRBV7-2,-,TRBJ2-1,CASSSRGGSRPDEQFF,TGTGCCAGCAGCTCTAGAGGGGGGTCCCGTCCAGATGAGCAGTTCTTC
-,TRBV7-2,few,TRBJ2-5,CASSLGTRGETQYF,TGTGCCAGCAGCTTAGGGACCCGGGGAGAGACCCAGTACTTC
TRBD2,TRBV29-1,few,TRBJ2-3,CSVGGLAGGNTDTQYF,TGCAGCGTTGGGGGTTTAGCGGGGGGCAACACAGATACGCAGTATTTT
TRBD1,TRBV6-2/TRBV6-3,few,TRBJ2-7,CASSPGTGPYEQYF,TGTGCCAGCAGCCCCGGGACAGGTCCCTACGAGCAGTACTTC
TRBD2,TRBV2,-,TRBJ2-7,CASRSGGSSYEQYF,TGTGCCAGCAGAAGCGGGGGAAGCTCCTACGAGCAGTACTTC
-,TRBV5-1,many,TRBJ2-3,CASSTGLAGDTQYF,TGCGCCAGCAGCACCGGCCTTGCGGGCGATACGCAGTATTTT
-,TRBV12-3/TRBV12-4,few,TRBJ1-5,CASSLATDQPQHF,TGTGCCAGCAGTTTAGCGACGGATCAGCCCCAGCATTTT
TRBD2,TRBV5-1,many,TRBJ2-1,CASSLVAGEYNEQFF,TGCGCCAGCAGCTTGGTGGCGGGGGAGTACAATGAGCAGTTCTTC
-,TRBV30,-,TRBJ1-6,CAWGRGALHF,TGTGCCTGGGGCCGGGGGGCCCTCCACTTT
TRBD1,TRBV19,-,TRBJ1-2,CASSDRGQVYGYTF,TGTGCCAGTAGTGACAGGGGACAAGTCTATGGCTACACCTTC
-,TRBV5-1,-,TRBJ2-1,CASSFGGDNEQFF,TGCGCCAGCAGCTTTGGCGGGGACAATGAGCAGTTCTTC
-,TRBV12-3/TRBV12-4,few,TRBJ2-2,CASPPLADTGELFF,TGTGCCAGCCCCCCACTAGCTGACACCGGGGAGCTGTTTTTT
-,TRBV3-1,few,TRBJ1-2,CASSPLRGGYGYTF,TGTGCCAGCAGCCCGTTAAGAGGGGGTTATGGCTACACCTTC
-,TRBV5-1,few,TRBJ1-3,CASSLDPLSSGNTIYF,TGCGCCAGCAGCTTGGACCCGCTTAGCTCTGGAAACACCATATATTTT
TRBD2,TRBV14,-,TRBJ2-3,CASSHLAGITDTQYF,TGTGCCAGCAGCCATCTAGCGGGGATCACAGATACGCAGTATTTT
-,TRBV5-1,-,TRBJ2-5,CASSLEDGETQYF,TGCGCCAGCAGCTTGGAGGATGGGGAGACCCAGTACTTC
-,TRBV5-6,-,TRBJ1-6,CASSLGFANSPLHF,TGTGCCAGCAGCTTAGGGTTTGCTAATTCACCCCTCCACTTT
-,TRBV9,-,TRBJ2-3,CASSVGGGGLDTDTQYF,TGTGCCAGCAGCGTAGGAGGGGGGGGACTCGACACAGATACGCAGTATTTT
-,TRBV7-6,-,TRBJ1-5,CASSSGADSNQPQHF,TGTGCCAGCAGCTCCGGGGCGGACAGCAATCAGCCCCAGCATTTT
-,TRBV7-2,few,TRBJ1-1,CASSLEQTYEAFF,TGTGCCAGCAGCTTAGAGCAGACATATGAAGCTTTCTTT
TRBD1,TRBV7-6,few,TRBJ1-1,CASSPGQLNTEAFF,TGTGCCAGCAGCCCGGGACAGCTGAACACTGAAGCTTTCTTT
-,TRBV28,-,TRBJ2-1,CASSLYAHYNEQFF,TGTGCCAGCAGTTTATATGCACATTACAATGAGCAGTTCTTC
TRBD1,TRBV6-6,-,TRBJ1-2,CASSYLGQGSSGYTF,TGTGCCAGCAGTTACTTGGGACAGGGGTCGTCCGGCTACACCTTC
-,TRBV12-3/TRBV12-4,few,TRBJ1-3,CASSIDGGSGNTIYF,TGTGCCAGCAGTATTGACGGAGGCTCTGGAAACACCATATATTTT
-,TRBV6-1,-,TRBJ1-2,CASSLFFPEERNGYTF,TGTGCCAGCAGCCTTTTTTTCCCCGAAGAAAGAAATGGCTACACCTTC
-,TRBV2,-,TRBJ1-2,CASSGGGKGSYTF,TGTGCCAGCAGTGGAGGGGGAAAAGGGAGCTACACCTTC
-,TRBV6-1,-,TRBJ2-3,CASSVQESRDTQYF,TGTGCCAGCAGTGTACAGGAGAGCAGGGATACGCAGTATTTT
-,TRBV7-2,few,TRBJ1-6,CASSLVPTNSPLHF,TGTGCCAGCAGCTTAGTCCCGACGAATTCACCCCTCCACTTT
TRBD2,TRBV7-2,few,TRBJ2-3,CASIPGGGDTQYF,TGTGCCAGCATCCCTGGGGGGGGTGATACGCAGTATTTT
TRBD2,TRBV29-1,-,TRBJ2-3,CSVEASGSDTQYF,TGCAGCGTTGAGGCTAGCGGCTCAGATACGCAGTATTTT
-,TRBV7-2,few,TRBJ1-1,CASSLDLGLSTEAFF,TGTGCCAGCAGCTTAGATCTGGGGCTTAGTACTGAAGCTTTCTTT
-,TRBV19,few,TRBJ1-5,CASSMGRQPQHF,TGTGCCAGTAGTATGGGCCGCCAGCCCCAGCATTTT
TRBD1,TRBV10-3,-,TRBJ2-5,CAISESRDRQETQYF,TGTGCCATCAGTGAGTCCCGGGACAGACAAGAGACCCAGTACTTC
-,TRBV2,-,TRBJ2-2,CAITQGAGTGELFF,TGTGCCATTACGCAGGGTGCGGGCACCGGGGAGCTGTTTTTT
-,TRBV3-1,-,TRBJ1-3,CASSRGAGNTIYF,TGTGCCAGCAGCCGGGGTGCGGGAAACACCATATATTTT
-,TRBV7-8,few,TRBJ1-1,CASSLGTWDTEAFF,TGTGCCAGCAGCCTCGGGACTTGGGACACTGAAGCTTTCTTT
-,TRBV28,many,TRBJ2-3,CASMWTATDTQYF,TGTGCCAGCATGTGGACAGCCACAGATACGCAGTATTTT
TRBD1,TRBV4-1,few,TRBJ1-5,CASSHRDRTGGPQHF,TGCGCCAGCAGCCACCGGGACAGGACAGGGGGGCCTCAGCATTTT
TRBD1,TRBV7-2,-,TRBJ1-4,CASRDRFEKLFF,TGTGCCAGCAGGGACAGGTTCGAAAAACTGTTTTTT
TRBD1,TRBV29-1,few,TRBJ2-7,CSVRDRESYEQYF,TGCAGCGTAAGAGACAGGGAATCCTACGAGCAGTACTTC
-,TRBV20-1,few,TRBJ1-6,CSASLASLGSPLHF,TGCAGTGCTAGTTTGGCGAGCCTGGGTTCACCCCTCCACTTT
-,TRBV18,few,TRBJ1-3,CASSRPPGAGNTIYF,TGTGCCAGCTCACGACCTCCAGGGGCTGGAAACACCATATATTTT
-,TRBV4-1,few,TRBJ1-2,CASSQDGAIGYTF,TGCGCCAGCAGCCAAGATGGGGCGATCGGCTACACCTTC
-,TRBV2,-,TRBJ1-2,CASSGRDYGYTF,TGTGCCAGCAGTGGACGCGACTATGGCTACACCTTC
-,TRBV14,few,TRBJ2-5,CASSQASPGTQYF,TGTGCCAGCAGCCAAGCCAGCCCCGGGACCCAGTACTTC
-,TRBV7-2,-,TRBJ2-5,CASSHGSPPRETQYF,TGTGCCAGCAGCCACGGGTCCCCACCGAGGGAGACCCAGTACTTC
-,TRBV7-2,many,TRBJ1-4,CASSPSQARGEKLFF,TGTGCCAGCAGCCCCTCACAGGCTCGGGGGGAAAAACTGTTTTTT
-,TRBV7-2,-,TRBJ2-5,CASSLGDLALGETQYF,TGTGCCAGCAGCTTAGGGGACCTAGCGTTGGGGGAGACCCAGTACTTC
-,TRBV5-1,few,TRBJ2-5,CASSPSPRETQYF,TGCGCCAGCAGCCCCTCTCCTCGGGAGACCCAGTACTTC
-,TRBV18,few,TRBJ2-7,CASSPLDGDEQYF,TGTGCCAGCTCACCGCTGGACGGCGACGAGCAGTACTTC